The 15 T cell receptor beta chains reported below all come from one sample, sequenced in a study of tissue T cells after allogeneic stem cell transplantation. Method: immunoSEQ multiplex PCR; TCRdb's copy keeps in-frame clones and lacks some. The sample holds 9,500 to 15,000 clones, 70% to 80% seen once. The specimen comprised tissue from the right colon, sampled at autopsy. The receptors here all came from a woman aged 18 to 55 with breast cancer.

The gene calls are TRBV5-1 and TRBJ1-1; D is unresolved. V lost 4 bases to trimming and J lost 3 bases, with 19 bases between them. Germline V gene data show CDR1 as SGHRS and CDR2 as YFSETQ. The length of the CDR3 is 16 residues. CDR3 in amino acids: CASSPSRTRRDTEAFF. CDR3 sequence (DNA): TGCGCCAGCAGCCCCTCCAGGACGCGAAGGGACACTGAAGCTTTCTTT.

This sequence joins TRBV18 and TRBJ2-5; TRBD1 aligns across 9 bases. CDR1 is KGHSH and CDR2 is LQKENI in the germline V gene. The V and J ends lost 2 bases and 5 bases, in that order; junction bases with no gene match: 3. CDR3 length equals 14 residues. The CDR3 region is CASSPSGQGETQYF. DNA of the CDR3: TGTGCCAGCTCACCATCCGGACAGGGGGAGACCCAGTACTTC.

This sequence joins TRBV5-8 and TRBJ2-3, with unresolved D. This CDR3 is built from 12 residues. Looked up from germline, CDR1 is SGHTS and CDR2 is YDEGEE. Trimming cost V 5 bases and J 9 bases, with 13 bases left between them. The CDR3 spells CASSKPTPTQYF. The CDR3 nucleotides are TGTGCCAGCAGTAAACCCACTCCAACGCAGTATTTT.

V usage is TRBV9 and J usage is TRBJ2-2, with 10 bases identical to TRBD2. This CDR3 region has 16 residues. V gave up 1 base and J gave up 6 bases; unmatched junction bases: 6. The germline gives CDR1 SGDLS, CDR2 YYNGEE. This chain's CDR3 is CASSVFPSGSSGELFF. CDR3 in DNA: TGTGCCAGCAGCGTATTTCCTAGCGGGAGTTCCGGGGAGCTGTTTTTT.

This clone was counted a few times. The rearrangement joins TRBV5-6 to TRBJ1-5; 9 nucleotides align to TRBD1. CDR1 and CDR2 from the germline V gene are SGHDT and YYEEEE. Trimming took 0 bases from V and 6 from J; bases not matched to a gene: 7. CDR3 size: 16 residues. CDR3 sequence reads: CASSLGAGQGSQPQHF. The CDR3 nucleotides read TGTGCCAGCAGCTTGGGGGCCGGACAGGGGAGTCAGCCCCAGCATTTT.

This chain connects TRBV7-2 to TRBJ1-6; TRBD1 aligns across 7 bases. V lost 5 bases, J lost 9 bases, and 10 bases stayed unmatched. Germline CDR1 SGHTA, CDR2 FQGNSA. This CDR3 comprises 15 residues. CDR3 sequence reads: CASSTGQLHASPLHF. In DNA form, the CDR3 reads TGTGCCAGCAGCACGGGACAGCTCCACGCTTCACCCCTCCACTTT.

By sample fraction, this clone is medium-sized. The chain combines TRBV5-1 with TRBJ2-7, with D maybe TRBD2 (6 bases). The germline V gene has CDR1 SGHRS and CDR2 YFSETQ. This CDR3 comprises 15 residues. Trimming cost V 6 bases and J 3 bases, with 19 bases left between them. In DNA, the CDR3 is TGCGCCAGCACACCGGAGACGGGGGAACTCTACGAGCAGTACTTC. This encodes CASTPETGELYEQYF.

The genes are TRBV9 and TRBJ2-2; perhaps TRBD1 as D (6 bases). Germline V gene data show CDR1 as SGDLS and CDR2 as YYNGEE. The CDR3 is 17 amino acids. V gave up 6 bases and J gave up 3 bases, with 21 bases separating them. The CDR3 region is CASMGDQPQGDTGELFF. The CDR3 DNA sequence: TGTGCCAGCATGGGGGACCAACCACAGGGAGACACCGGGGAGCTGTTTTTT.

The CDR3 is CASSLGAQDYEQYF. Here the CDR3 DNA reads TGTGCCAGCAGCTTAGGCGCTCAGGACTACGAGCAGTACTTC. The rearrangement uses TRBV11-2 and TRBJ2-7; D is ambiguous. The ends were cut back, 1 base at V and 3 bases at J, with 10 bases in the middle. Germline-derived CDR1 and CDR2 are SGHAT and FQNNGV. The CDR3 runs to 14 residues.

This chain joins TRBV5-1 and TRBJ1-2; D ambiguous. This CDR3 has 15 amino acids. CDR1 is SGHRS and CDR2 is YFSETQ in the germline V gene. Trimming pared 0 bases from V and 3 bases from J, leaving 12 bases between. In DNA form, the CDR3 reads TGCGCCAGCAGCTTGGCCACGTCAGAAGACTATGGCTACACCTTC. The encoded protein is CASSLATSEDYGYTF.

The chain uses TRBV28 and TRBJ2-4; D not resolved. Germline V CDR1 and CDR2: MDHEN, SYDVKM. V was pared by 6 bases and J by 10 bases, with 13 bases between. CDR3 length: 12 amino acids. The CDR3 spells CASSLLQGIQYF. CDR3 sequence (DNA): TGTGCCAGCAGCCTCCTCCAAGGGATTCAGTACTTC.

The rearrangement uses TRBV5-4 and TRBJ2-7; 7 bases agree with TRBD2. The CDR3 is 15 residues long. The trim removed 0 bases at V and 5 bases at J, leaving 8 bases unmatched. Germline V gene data show CDR1 as SGHNT and CDR2 as YYREEE (reference sequence). In nucleotides, the CDR3 is TGTGCCAGCAGCTTGGCAAGGGGCGCGGGGGACGAGCAGTACTTC. Residues: CASSLARGAGDEQYF. The complete variable domain, with remaining parts taken from reference TRBV5-4 and TRBJ2-7, reads ETGVTQSPTHLIKTRGQQVTLRCSSQSGHNTVSWYQQALGQGPQFIFQYYREEENGRGNFPPRFSGLQFPNYSSELNVNALELDDSALYLCASSLARGAGDEQYFGPGTRLTVT.

This chain uses TRBV28 with TRBJ2-5, with D maybe TRBD2 (5 bases). Germline V gene data show CDR1 as MDHEN and CDR2 as SYDVKM. The V gene lost 6 bases and the J gene lost 0 bases, with 14 bases spanning the gap. The CDR3 sequence is 15 residues long. The CDR3 bases are TGTGCCAGCAGGCCTCCGGGATTCGACCAAGAGACCCAGTACTTC. Its protein product is CASRPPGFDQETQYF. Drawing the rest from reference TRBV28 and TRBJ2-5, the complete variable domain is DVKVTQSSRYLVKRTGEKVFLECVQDMDHENMFWYRQDPGLGLRLIYFSYDVKMKEKGDIPEGYSVSREKKERFSLILESASTNQTSMYLCASRPPGFDQETQYFGPGTRLLVL.

V gene TRBV10-3 combines with J gene TRBJ2-5; TRBD2 agrees at 9 bases. The CDR3 has 14 residues. The V gene end was trimmed by 5 bases and the J gene end by 5 bases; junction bases not matched to a gene: 6. Germline V lookup: CDR1 ENHRY, CDR2 SYGVKD. The CDR3 is CAISIAGAGETQYF. The CDR3 DNA sequence: TGTGCCATCAGTATAGCGGGAGCCGGTGAGACCCAGTACTTC.

This clone came up once. The chain uses TRBV20-1 and TRBJ2-3; D uncertain. The CDR3 sequence is 15 residues long. In germline, CDR1 is DFQATT, CDR2 SNEGSKA (reference sequence). V lost 3 bases to trimming and J lost 3 bases, with 16 bases between them. The CDR3 DNA follows: TGCAGTGCTAGTCGAGAAATCTTCCAAACAGATACGCAGTATTTT. It translates to CSASREIFQTDTQYF.